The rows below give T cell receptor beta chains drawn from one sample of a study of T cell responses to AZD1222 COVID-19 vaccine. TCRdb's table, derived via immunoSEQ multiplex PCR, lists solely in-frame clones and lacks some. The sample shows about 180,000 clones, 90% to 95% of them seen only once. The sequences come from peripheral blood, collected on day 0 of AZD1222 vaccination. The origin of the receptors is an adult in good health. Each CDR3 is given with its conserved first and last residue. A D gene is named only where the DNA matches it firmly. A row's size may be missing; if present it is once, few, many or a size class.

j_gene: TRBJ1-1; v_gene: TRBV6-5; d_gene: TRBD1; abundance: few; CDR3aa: CASRDSGGAWTEAFF; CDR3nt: TGTGCCAGCAGGGACTCAGGGGGCGCATGGACTGAAGCTTTCTTT
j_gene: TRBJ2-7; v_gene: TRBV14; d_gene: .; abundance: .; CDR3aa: CASSQRHEQYF; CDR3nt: TGTGCCAGCAGCCAGCGCCACGAGCAGTACTTC
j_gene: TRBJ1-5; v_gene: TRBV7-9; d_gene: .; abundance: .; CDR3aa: CASSPGGNQPQHF; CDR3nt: TGTGCCAGCAGCCCCGGTGGCAATCAGCCCCAGCATTTT
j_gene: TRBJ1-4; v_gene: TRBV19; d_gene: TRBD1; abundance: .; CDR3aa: CASSRDRGREKLFF; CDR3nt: TGTGCCAGTAGCCGGGACAGGGGCAGAGAAAAACTGTTTTTT
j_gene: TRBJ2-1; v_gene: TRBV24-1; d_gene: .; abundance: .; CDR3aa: CATSESPGRGSYNEQFF; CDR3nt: TGTGCCACCAGTGAATCCCCAGGTAGGGGCTCCTACAATGAGCAGTTCTTC
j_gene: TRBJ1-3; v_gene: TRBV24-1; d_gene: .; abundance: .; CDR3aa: CATSDLIGAGNTIYF; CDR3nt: TGTGCCACCAGTGATTTGATAGGGGCTGGAAACACCATATATTTT
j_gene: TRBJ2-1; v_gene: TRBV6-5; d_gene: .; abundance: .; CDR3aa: CASTTGGYNEQFF; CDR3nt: TGTGCCAGCACCACCGGGGGATACAATGAGCAGTTCTTC
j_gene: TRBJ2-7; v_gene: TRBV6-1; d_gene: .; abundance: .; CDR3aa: CASSEQGQGSGEQYF; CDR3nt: TGTGCCAGCAGTGAACAGGGGCAGGGGAGCGGCGAGCAGTACTTC
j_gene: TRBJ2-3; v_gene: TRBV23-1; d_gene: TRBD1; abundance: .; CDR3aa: CASSQSIGTGACTDTQYF; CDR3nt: TGCGCCAGCAGTCAATCGATAGGGACAGGGGCTTGCACAGATACGCAGTATTTT
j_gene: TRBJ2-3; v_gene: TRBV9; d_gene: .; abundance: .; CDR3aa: CASSVEMKKNTQYF; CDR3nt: TGTGCCAGCAGCGTAGAAATGAAAAAGAATACGCAGTATTTT
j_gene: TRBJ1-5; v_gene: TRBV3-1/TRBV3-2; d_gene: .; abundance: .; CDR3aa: CASSQGSLTQPQHF; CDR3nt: TGTGCCAGCAGCCAAGGCTCACTCACTCAGCCCCAGCATTTT